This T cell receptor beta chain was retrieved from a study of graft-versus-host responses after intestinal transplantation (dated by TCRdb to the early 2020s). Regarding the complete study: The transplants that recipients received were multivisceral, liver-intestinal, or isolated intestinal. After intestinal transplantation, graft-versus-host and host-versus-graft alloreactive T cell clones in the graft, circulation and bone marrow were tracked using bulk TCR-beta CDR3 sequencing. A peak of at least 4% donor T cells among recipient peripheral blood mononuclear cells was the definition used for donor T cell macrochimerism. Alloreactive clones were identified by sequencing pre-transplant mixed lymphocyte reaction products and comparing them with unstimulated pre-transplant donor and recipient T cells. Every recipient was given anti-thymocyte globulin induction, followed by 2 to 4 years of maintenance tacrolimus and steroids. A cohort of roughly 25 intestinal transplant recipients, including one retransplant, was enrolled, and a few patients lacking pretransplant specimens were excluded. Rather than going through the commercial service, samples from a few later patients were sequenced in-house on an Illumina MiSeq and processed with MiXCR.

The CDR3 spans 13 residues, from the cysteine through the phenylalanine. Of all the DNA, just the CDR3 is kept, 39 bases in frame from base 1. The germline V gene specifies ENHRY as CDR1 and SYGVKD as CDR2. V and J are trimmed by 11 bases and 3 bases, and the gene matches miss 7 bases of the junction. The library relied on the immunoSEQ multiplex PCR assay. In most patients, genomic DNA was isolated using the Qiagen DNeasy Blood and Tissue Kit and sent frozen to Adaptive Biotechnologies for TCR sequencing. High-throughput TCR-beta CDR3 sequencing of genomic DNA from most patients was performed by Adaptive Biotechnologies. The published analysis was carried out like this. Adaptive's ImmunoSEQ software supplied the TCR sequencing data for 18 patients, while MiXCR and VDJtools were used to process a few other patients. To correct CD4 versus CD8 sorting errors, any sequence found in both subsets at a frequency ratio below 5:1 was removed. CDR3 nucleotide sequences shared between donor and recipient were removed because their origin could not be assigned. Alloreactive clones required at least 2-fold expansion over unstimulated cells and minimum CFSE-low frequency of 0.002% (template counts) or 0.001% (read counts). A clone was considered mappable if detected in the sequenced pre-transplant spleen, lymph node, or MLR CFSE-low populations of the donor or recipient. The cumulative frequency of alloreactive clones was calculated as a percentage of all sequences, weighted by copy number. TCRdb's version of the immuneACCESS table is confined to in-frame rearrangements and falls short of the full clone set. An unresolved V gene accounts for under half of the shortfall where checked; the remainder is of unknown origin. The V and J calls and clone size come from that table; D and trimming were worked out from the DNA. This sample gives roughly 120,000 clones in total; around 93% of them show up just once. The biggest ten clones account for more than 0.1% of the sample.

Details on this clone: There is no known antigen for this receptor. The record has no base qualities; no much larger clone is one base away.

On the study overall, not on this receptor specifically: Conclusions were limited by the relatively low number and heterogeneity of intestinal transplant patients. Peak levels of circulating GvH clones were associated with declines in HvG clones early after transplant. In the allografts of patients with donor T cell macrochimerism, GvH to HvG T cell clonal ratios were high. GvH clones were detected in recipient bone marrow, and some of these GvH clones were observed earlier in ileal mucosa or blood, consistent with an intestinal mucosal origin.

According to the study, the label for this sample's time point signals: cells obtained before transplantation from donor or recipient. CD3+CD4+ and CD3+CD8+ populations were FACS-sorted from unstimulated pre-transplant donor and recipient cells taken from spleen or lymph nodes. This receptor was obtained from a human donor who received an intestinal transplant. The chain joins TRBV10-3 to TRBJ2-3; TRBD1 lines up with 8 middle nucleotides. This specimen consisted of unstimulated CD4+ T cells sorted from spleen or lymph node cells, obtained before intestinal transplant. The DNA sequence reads TGTGCCGCACAGGGGGTCGGGACAGATACGCAGTATTTT. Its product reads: CAAQGVGTDTQYF.